The 28 T cell receptor beta chains below were found in one sample sequenced in a study of shared clonotypes between healthy human individuals. The assay was immunoSEQ multiplex PCR, and TCRdb's table has in-frame clones only and misses some. The sample records hundreds of thousands of clones, around 79% being singletons. The sequencing input was PBMCs. These receptor sequences come from a woman between 35 and 50 years old in good health. Some clones in this sample may be carry-over from other donors' samples.

The sample holds one count of this clone. This sequence joins TRBV15 and TRBJ2-2; unclear D gene. V was pared by 0 bases and J by 5 bases, with 10 bases between. Germline assignment: CDR1 LNHNV and CDR2 YYDKDF (reference sequence). The CDR3 is 15 residues long. The CDR3: CATSRDKSGTGELFF. As DNA, the CDR3 is TGTGCCACCAGCAGAGATAAGAGTGGGACCGGGGAGCTGTTTTTT.

The chain uses TRBV10-1 and TRBJ1-5; D unclear. Germline CDR1 is WNHNN and CDR2 is SYGVQD (reference sequence). Trimming removed 6 bases from V and 0 bases from J, with 18 bases in between. CDR3 length equals 17 residues. CDR3 nucleotides: TGCGCCAGCAGAAGTGATACACGAACCCTTAGCAATCAGCCCCAGCATTTT. Amino acids: CASRSDTRTLSNQPQHF.

The chain employs TRBV6-4 and TRBJ1-1; 8 positions match TRBD1. Germline V CDR1 and CDR2: MRHNA, SNTAGT. The length of the CDR3 is 15 residues. V dropped 4 bases and J dropped 1; count of bases not matched to a gene: 5. In nucleotides, the CDR3 is TGTGCCAGCAGTGTACAGGGGGGCCGGAACACTGAAGCTTTCTTT. Translating gives CASSVQGGRNTEAFF.

The V and J genes are TRBV6-5 and TRBJ2-7; TRBD1 is a possible D gene (6 bases). Trimming stripped 1 base from V and 6 bases from J, with 16 bases between. CDR1 MNHEY and CDR2 SVGAGI come from the germline V gene. The length of the CDR3 is 15 residues. Here the CDR3 DNA reads TGTGCCAGCAGTTACTGGGGAACAGGGTTGGGCGAGCAGTACTTC. This codes for CASSYWGTGLGEQYF.

The chain combines TRBV29-1 with TRBJ1-1; D remains unclear. The CDR3 runs to 14 residues. Trimming took 4 bases from V and 4 from J, leaving 16 bases between them. In germline, CDR1 is SQVTM, CDR2 ANQGSEA. For the CDR3, the DNA is TGCAGCGTTGTCGCGGCAGGCTGGGGCACTGAAGCTTTCTTT. As protein: CSVVAAGWGTEAFF.

This clone appeared once. The chain employs TRBV19 and TRBJ1-2; D is undetermined. This CDR3 comprises 14 residues. CDR1 and CDR2 from the germline V gene are LNHDA and SQIVND (reference sequence). Trimming cost V 6 bases and J 6 bases, with 17 bases left between them. CDR3 DNA: TGTGCCAGTAGCGCTCAGGTAGAATTCCATGGCTACACCTTC. This encodes CASSAQVEFHGYTF.

The chain has TRBV5-4 and TRBJ2-7; tentatively, D is TRBD1 (5 bases). Germline CDR1 and CDR2: SGHNT and YYREEE (reference sequence). Trimming took off 6 bases at V and 6 bases at J, with 22 bases between the two ends. The CDR3 totals 15 residues. CDR3: CASTPHSGSQGEQYF. CDR3 DNA: TGTGCCAGCACCCCCCATTCTGGTAGCCAGGGCGAGCAGTACTTC.

The chain uses TRBV6-6 and TRBJ2-7; TRBD2 aligns across 10 bases. Germline CDR1 and CDR2: MNHNY and SVGAGI (reference sequence). V shed 7 bases and J 1 base; nucleotides not matched to a gene: 4. This CDR3 comprises 14 residues. In DNA form, the CDR3 reads TGTGCCAGCAAGCGGGGGGGGACATCCTACGAGCAGTACTTC. Translation: CASKRGGTSYEQYF.

This clone occurred a few times. This sample also contains other DNA sequences that code for the same CDR3. The chain couples TRBV29-1 to TRBJ1-1; TRBD1 matches 7 bases. The V and J ends lost 7 bases and 1 base, in that order; junction bases with no gene match: 3. Germline V gives CDR1 SQVTM, CDR2 ANQGSEA. The CDR3 runs to 12 residues. CDR3 loop: CSARTGNTEAFF. CDR3 nucleotides: TGCAGCGCAAGGACAGGGAACACTGAAGCTTTCTTT.

The chain employs TRBV5-1 and TRBJ2-7, with D possibly being TRBD1 (6 bases). Trimming took 0 bases from V and 0 from J, leaving 10 bases between them. The CDR3 has 15 amino acids. Germline CDR1 and CDR2: SGHRS and YFSETQ. Here the CDR3 DNA reads TGCGCCAGCAGCTTGGCCCAGGGGAGCTCCTACGAGCAGTACTTC. Protein product: CASSLAQGSSYEQYF.

This chain uses TRBV2 with TRBJ2-7, with a weak D call TRBD1 (6 bases). V was shortened by 6 bases and J by 4 bases, with 10 bases between the two germline ends. The CDR3 contains 12 residues. Per germline, CDR1 SNHLY and CDR2 FYNNEI. CDR3: CASRGDTYEQYF. For the CDR3, the DNA is TGTGCCAGCAGGGGGGACACGTACGAGCAGTACTTC.

The rearrangement joins TRBV5-1 to TRBJ2-1, with 7 positions matching TRBD2. The CDR3 has 15 residues. With 2 bases clipped from V and 7 bases from J, the junction kept 9 bases outside the gene matches. Germline CDR1 SGHRS, CDR2 YFSETQ. The CDR3 sequence: CASSLTAGEGNEQFF. DNA for the CDR3: TGCGCCAGCAGCTTAACGGCGGGAGAGGGAAATGAGCAGTTCTTC.

The chain combines TRBV10-1 with TRBJ2-3; D tentatively reads TRBD1 or TRBD2 (5 bases each). V lost 1 base and J lost 1, with 6 bases in between. CDR3 length equals 14 residues. Per germline, CDR1 WNHNN and CDR2 SYGVQD (reference sequence). Here the CDR3 reads CASSELGGTDTQYF. The DNA for the CDR3 is TGCGCCAGCAGTGAGTTGGGGGGCACAGATACGCAGTATTTT.

The V gene is TRBV6-5, the J gene TRBJ2-2; TRBD2 might be the D (5 bases). Germline assignment: CDR1 MNHEY and CDR2 SVGAGI. V was trimmed by 0 bases and J by 8 bases, leaving 10 bases between them. The CDR3 has 14 amino acids. The CDR3 coding sequence is TGTGCCAGCAGTTACTCTCCGGGGTATGGGGAGCTGTTTTTT. It specifies CASSYSPGYGELFF.

The CDR3, as DNA: TGTGCCAGCAGCTTAGGGTCGCTAGCCAAAAACATTCAGTACTTC. This sequence encodes CASSLGSLAKNIQYF. This chain joins TRBV7-9 and TRBJ2-4; D unclear. V dropped 1 base and J dropped 0 bases, with 7 bases sitting between them. The CDR3 is 15 amino acids. The germline V gene encodes CDR1 SEHNR and CDR2 FQNEAQ (reference sequence).

The CDR3 sequence: CAWSPGTGGTGSNQPQHF. The DNA for the CDR3 is TGTGCCTGGAGCCCCGGGACAGGGGGAACGGGGAGCAATCAGCCCCAGCATTTT. The chain carries TRBV30 and TRBJ1-5, with 11 nucleotides matching TRBD1. CDR1 and CDR2 from the germline V gene are GTSNPN and SVGIG (reference sequence). The CDR3 has 18 amino acids. V shed 3 bases, J shed 1 base, and the junction held 11 bases outside the gene matches. Filled out from reference TRBV30 and TRBJ1-5, the complete variable domain reads SQTIHQWPATLVQPVGSPLSLECTVEGTSNPNLYWYRQAAGRGLQLLFYSVGIGQISSEVPQNLSASRPQDRQFILSSKKLLLSDSGFYLCAWSPGTGGTGSNQPQHFGDGTRLSIL.

The sample holds a few counts of this clone. This rearrangement joins TRBV2 to TRBJ2-2; TRBD1 is a possible D gene (6 bases). Trimming shortened V by 8 bases and J by 2 bases, and 12 bases separated the two germline ends. Per germline, CDR1 SNHLY and CDR2 FYNNEI. This CDR3 is 14 amino acids long. CDR3 sequence reads: CASHRDTNTGELFF. Written as DNA, the CDR3 is TGTGCCAGCCACCGGGACACTAACACCGGGGAGCTGTTTTTT.

V is TRBV10-2 and J is TRBJ2-7; 10 positions match TRBD1. V lost 6 bases and J lost 7; bases outside the gene matches: 12. The CDR3 spans 15 residues. CDR1 and CDR2 (germline): WSHSY, SAAADI. CDR3: CASRGGTGDPREQYF. Written as DNA, the CDR3 is TGCGCCAGCAGGGGGGGGACAGGGGACCCGAGGGAGCAGTACTTC.

The chain joins TRBV2 to TRBJ2-7; the match to TRBD2 covers 13 bases. Germline assignment: CDR1 SNHLY and CDR2 FYNNEI. The CDR3 totals 15 residues. After removal of 9 bases from V and 0 bases from J, the junction contained 5 bases not matched to a gene. CDR3 loop: CASLGTSGTSYEQYF. CDR3 DNA: TGTGCCAGTTTAGGGACTAGCGGGACCTCCTACGAGCAGTACTTC.

The chain combines TRBV7-8 with TRBJ2-3; 7 positions match TRBD2. Trimming took 5 bases from V and 5 from J; bases not matched to a gene: 13. CDR1 is SGHVS, CDR2 FQNEAQ, per germline. The CDR3 is 16 amino acids. CDR3: CASSPRRGTGGDTQYF. In nucleotides, the CDR3 is TGTGCCAGCAGCCCGCGGCGGGGCACGGGGGGAGATACGCAGTATTTT.

The rearrangement uses TRBV7-6 and TRBJ1-1; D call uncertain. The V end lost 0 bases, the J end lost 0 bases, and 5 bases lay between the germline ends. Germline CDR1 SGHVS, CDR2 FNYEAQ. CDR3 length: 14 residues. The CDR3 coding sequence is TGTGCCAGCAGCTTAGCGAGGCTGAACACTGAAGCTTTCTTT. Its translation: CASSLARLNTEAFF.

This sequence joins TRBV28 and TRBJ2-7; 9 bases fit TRBD1. Losses at the gene ends were 7 bases for V and 5 bases for J; bases not matched to a gene: 9. Germline assignment: CDR1 MDHEN and CDR2 SYDVKM. The CDR3 has 14 residues. The CDR3 DNA reads as TGTGCCAGCATTCCGGGACAGGGAATGCACGAGCAGTACTTC. This gives the protein CASIPGQGMHEQYF.

V is TRBV19 and J is TRBJ2-1, with 10 positions matching TRBD2. The junction had 11 bases not matched to a gene; V was cut back by 3 bases and J by 6 bases. Per the germline V gene, CDR1 is LNHDA and CDR2 is SQIVND (reference sequence). This CDR3 region has 17 residues. The CDR3 DNA follows: TGTGCCAGTAGTATGGCCCTAGTAAGCGGGAGGGGCAATGAGCAGTTCTTC. This translates into CASSMALVSGRGNEQFF.

The chain links TRBV6-1 to TRBJ1-5, with D tentatively TRBD1 (5 bases). The CDR3 has 15 amino acids. The germline V and J ends were trimmed by 4 bases and 0 bases, with 10 bases remaining between them. The germline CDR1 and CDR2 sequences are MNHNS and SASEGT. Here the CDR3 DNA reads TGTGCCAGCAGTGGAGCCAGGGCTAGCAATCAGCCCCAGCATTTT. This gives the protein CASSGARASNQPQHF.

This clone was detected ten times or more. Different DNA sequences within this sample yield the same CDR3. The rearrangement links TRBV18 to TRBJ2-7, with D perhaps TRBD2 (6 bases). Trimming shortened V by 0 bases and J by 2 bases, and 11 bases separated the two germline ends. This CDR3 has 15 residues. The germline CDR1 and CDR2 sequences are KGHSH and LQKENI. The CDR3 DNA reads TGTGCCAGCTCACCACCGAGCGGGTCAACCTACGAGCAGTACTTC. It yields the protein CASSPPSGSTYEQYF. The variable domain in full, completed from reference TRBV18 and TRBJ2-7, reads NAGVMQNPRHLVRRRGQEARLRCSPMKGHSHVYWYRQLPEEGLKFMVYLQKENIIDESGMPKERFSAEFPKEGPSILRIQQVVRGDSAAYFCASSPPSGSTYEQYFGPGTRLTVT.

The chain uses TRBV4-3 and TRBJ2-6, with unresolved D. This CDR3 has 16 residues. CDR1 is LGHNA and CDR2 is YSLEER in the germline V gene. V was cut by 0 bases and J by 1 base, with 7 bases left in between. CDR3 nucleotide sequence: TGCGCCAGCAGCCAAGATGAATCGTCTGGGGCCAACGTCCTGACTTTC. Translation: CASSQDESSGANVLTF.

This clone was seen just once. The chain joins TRBV2 to TRBJ1-1; D may be TRBD1 (5 bases). The V end lost 0 bases, the J end lost 6 bases, and 11 bases lay between the germline ends. CDR1 SNHLY and CDR2 FYNNEI come from the germline V gene. The CDR3 is 14 residues long. CDR3 loop: CASSEALAGPEAFF. The CDR3 nucleotides are TGTGCCAGCAGTGAAGCCCTCGCGGGACCTGAAGCTTTCTTT.

The CDR3 loop is CASSEGDGQYF. The CDR3 bases are TGTGCCAGCAGTGAAGGGGACGGGCAGTACTTC. The chain combines TRBV6-1 with TRBJ2-7; the D call may be TRBD1 or TRBD2 (5 bases each). V dropped 1 base and J dropped 9 bases, with 7 bases sitting between them. Germline-derived CDR1 and CDR2 are MNHNS and SASEGT. This CDR3 spans 11 amino acids.